The 32 T cell receptor beta chains presented below share a single source sample, sequenced in a study of human T cells and chemical hapten exposure. TCRdb re-derived calls from the RACE reads in MiXCR, one entry per CDR3 protein. Among 35,000 to 45,000 distinct CDR3 sequences listed, approximately 9% were seen once. Time point here: patch test 2, 6 weeks after DPC sensitization. The treatment here: therapeutic diphenylcyclopropenone sensitization with weekly scalp DPC. The sample consisted of whole blood, taken in connection with sensitization to the hapten diphenylcyclopropenone (DPC). These TCRs come from a woman in her 40s with alopecia areata. Some clones in this sample may be carry-over from other donors' samples.

This clonotype was detected many times. Relative to the germline gene, one junction end is altered; a read error may explain this. The chain is built from TRBV29-1 and TRBJ2-7; D remains unclear. This CDR3 is built from 11 residues. Germline V gene lookup returns CDR1 SQVTM and CDR2 ANQGSEA. CDR3 protein: CSVSSKGSINF. CDR3 nucleotides: TGCAGCGTCTCTTCGAAGGGCTCGATCAACTTC.

The J gene is TRBJ1-2, the V gene TRBV5-5; D not resolved. Looked up from germline, CDR1 is SGHKS and CDR2 is YYEKEE (reference sequence). The CDR3 has 15 residues. V lost 0 bases, J lost 2 bases, and 11 bases lay in between. The CDR3 protein is CASSLAWKGNYGYTF. CDR3 coding DNA: TGTGCCAGCAGCTTGGCGTGGAAGGGAAACTATGGCTACACCTTC.

This clonotype showed up many times. The genes are TRBV11-2 and TRBJ2-1, with D perhaps TRBD1 (6 bases). V was trimmed by 5 bases and J by 6 bases, leaving 11 bases between them. Germline lookup yields CDR1 SGHAT and CDR2 FQNNGV. This CDR3 has 13 residues. CDR3 protein: CASSTTGSNEQFF. The DNA of the CDR3 is TGTGCCAGCAGCACAACAGGGTCCAATGAGCAGTTCTTC.

The sample holds many counts of this clonotype. The chain couples TRBV18 to TRBJ1-1, with D hard to call. The germline V gene encodes CDR1 KGHSH and CDR2 LQKENI. V was trimmed by 4 bases and J by 6 bases, leaving 12 bases between them. The CDR3 runs to 13 residues. CDR3 DNA sequence: TGTGCCAGCTCACGTCCAGCCGGGTCTGAAGCTTTCTTT. Residues: CASSRPAGSEAFF.

This clonotype was found many times. The CDR3 reads CASNYRGRDEKLFF. CDR3 sequence (DNA): TGTGCCAGCAACTACAGGGGGCGCGATGAAAAACTGTTTTTT. The chain has TRBV6-6 and TRBJ1-4, with 9 nucleotides matching TRBD1. The CDR3 totals 14 residues. With 7 bases clipped from V and 6 bases from J, the junction kept 6 bases outside the gene matches. Germline V gene sequence: CDR1 MNHNY, CDR2 SVGAGI (reference sequence).

This clonotype has ten or more counts. CDR3 loop: CASSLRLAGAGGYEQYF. The CDR3 nucleotides read TGTGCCAGCAGCCTCCGACTAGCGGGGGCCGGAGGCTACGAGCAGTACTTC. The rearrangement links TRBV14 to TRBJ2-7; 12 positions agree with TRBD2. V lost 4 bases and J lost 3; bases outside the gene matches: 10. The CDR3 consists of 17 residues. The germline V gene encodes CDR1 SGHDN and CDR2 FVKESK. Full variable domain (rest looked up from reference TRBV14 and TRBJ2-7): EAGVTQFPSHSVIEKGQTVTLRCDPISGHDNLYWYRRVMGKEIKFLLHFVKESKQDESGMPNNRFLAERTGGTYSTLKVQPAELEDSGVYFCASSLRLAGAGGYEQYFGPGTRLTVT.

This clonotype was seen repeatedly, ten times or more. The chain is built from TRBV4-2 and TRBJ2-1; D not certain. The germline V and J ends were trimmed by 1 base and 8 bases, with 12 bases remaining between them. This CDR3 has 14 residues. Germline loops: CDR1 LGHNA, CDR2 YNFKEQ. The CDR3 DNA is TGTGCCAGCAGCCAAGTTACGACAACGGATGAGCAGTTCTTC. Encoded protein: CASSQVTTTDEQFF.

V gene TRBV7-6 combines with J gene TRBJ1-1; D ambiguous. V gave up 4 bases and J gave up 4 bases, with 7 bases separating them. Germline CDR1 is SGHVS and CDR2 is FNYEAQ. The CDR3 sequence is 12 residues long. The CDR3 here is CASSSGRTEAFF. CDR3 bases: TGTGCCAGCAGCTCAGGACGCACTGAAGCTTTCTTT.

The table lists this clonotype with many counts. The rearrangement joins TRBV12-3 or TRBV12-4 to TRBJ2-3; 8 bases are shared with TRBD2. This CDR3 region has 16 residues. The V and J ends lost 6 bases and 0 bases, in that order; junction bases with no gene match: 8. The chain's CDR3 is CASRDRAGASTDTQYF. Written as DNA, the CDR3 is TGTGCCAGCAGAGACCGAGCGGGGGCTAGCACAGATACGCAGTATTTT.

In regard to this clonotype: A much larger clone sits a single nucleotide away, making a read error possible. The V call is TRBV6-4, the J call TRBJ2-3; possible D gene TRBD2, 6 bases. The CDR3 consists of 14 residues. Per the germline V gene, CDR1 is MRHNA and CDR2 is SNTAGT. In nucleotides, the CDR3 is TGTACCAGCAGTGACGGGACTAGCACAGATACGCAGTATTTT. This sequence encodes CTSSDGTSTDTQYF.

This clonotype was counted ten times or more. The chain couples TRBV12-3 or TRBV12-4 to TRBJ2-7, with 13 nucleotides matching TRBD2. The CDR3 covers 16 residues. The J segment lost 6 bases and the V segment lost 3 bases, leaving 8 bases of the junction unmatched. DNA for the CDR3: TGTGCCAGCAGTTTGGGGACTAGCGGGGCCTCGGGCGAGCAGTACTTC. Protein product: CASSLGTSGASGEQYF.

At least ten counts were recorded for this clonotype. V usage is TRBV2 and J usage is TRBJ2-7, with a tentative D call TRBD2 (5 bases). The germline V and J ends were trimmed by 8 bases and 1 base, with 12 bases remaining between them. Per germline, CDR1 SNHLY and CDR2 FYNNEI. The CDR3 length is 13 residues. The CDR3 loop is CASVSSESYEQYF. The CDR3 DNA sequence: TGTGCCAGCGTTAGTAGCGAGTCCTACGAGCAGTACTTC.

This clonotype was observed at least ten times. CDR3 in amino acids: CASSLTGRSSGNTIYF. In DNA form, the CDR3 reads TGTGCCAGTAGCCTGACGGGGAGAAGTTCTGGAAACACCATATATTTT. J is TRBJ1-3 and V is TRBV19; no clear D gene. Germline assignment: CDR1 LNHDA and CDR2 SQIVND (reference sequence). This CDR3 is built from 16 residues. The V gene lost 6 bases and the J gene lost 1 base, with 16 bases spanning the gap.

This clonotype appeared many times. The chain combines TRBV20-1 with TRBJ1-6, with D perhaps matching TRBD1 (5 bases). The ends were cut back, 3 bases at V and 8 bases at J, with 11 bases in the middle. The CDR3 runs 13 residues. The germline gives CDR1 DFQATT, CDR2 SNEGSKA (reference sequence). This CDR3 reads CSASRAADSPLHF. The CDR3 DNA follows: TGCAGTGCTAGCAGGGCGGCGGATTCACCCCTCCACTTT.

This clonotype was seen ten or more times. This chain joins TRBV29-1 and TRBJ2-2; TRBD1 is a possible D gene (5 bases). The CDR3 loop spans 13 amino acids. Trimming removed 5 bases from V and 5 bases from J, with 12 bases in between. In germline, CDR1 is SQVTM, CDR2 ANQGSEA. DNA for the CDR3: TGCAGCGTTTCAGGGCGATGGACCGGGGAGCTGTTTTTT. Translated, it gives CSVSGRWTGELFF.

This clonotype was seen many times. The V call is TRBV3-1, the J call TRBJ2-3; D is unresolved. Germline V gene lookup returns CDR1 LGHDT and CDR2 YNNKEL (reference sequence). Trimming cost V 1 base and J 0 bases, with 5 bases left between them. This CDR3 contains 14 residues. The CDR3 loop is CASSQGYSTDTQYF. The CDR3 DNA follows: TGTGCCAGCAGCCAAGGGTATAGCACAGATACGCAGTATTTT.

In this sample, this clonotype is medium-sized. V gene TRBV11-2 combines with J gene TRBJ1-1; the D gene is possibly TRBD1 (5 bases). V was trimmed by 8 bases and J by 4 bases, leaving 14 bases between them. Germline lookup yields CDR1 SGHAT and CDR2 FQNNGV. The CDR3 sequence is 13 residues long. Here the CDR3 reads CASRPGGRTEAFF. CDR3 coding DNA: TGTGCCAGCCGTCCCGGGGGACGCACTGAAGCTTTCTTT.

This clonotype was seen more than once but under ten times. The J gene is TRBJ2-3, the V gene TRBV5-5, with unresolved D. Trimming cost V 3 bases and J 2 bases, with 10 bases left between them. The CDR3 spans 14 residues. In germline, CDR1 is SGHKS, CDR2 YYEKEE (reference sequence). The CDR3: CASSYSSATDTQYF. CDR3 DNA sequence: TGTGCCAGCAGCTATTCTAGTGCCACAGATACGCAGTATTTT. Together with reference TRBV5-5 and TRBJ2-3, the CDR3 gives the full variable domain: DAGVTQSPTHLIKTRGQQVTLRCSPISGHKSVSWYQQVLGQGPQFIFQYYEKEERGRGNFPDRFSARQFPNYSSELNVNALLLGDSALYLCASSYSSATDTQYFGPGTRLTVL.

Here the CDR3 reads CASSERRGSQQAPLHF. CDR3 coding DNA: TGTGCCAGCAGTGAACGGAGGGGGAGTCAGCAGGCACCCCTCCACTTT. The chain has TRBV2 and TRBJ1-6; D is possibly TRBD1 (6 bases). This CDR3 spans 16 amino acids. The germline V gene has CDR1 SNHLY and CDR2 FYNNEI. The germline V and J ends were trimmed by 2 bases and 11 bases, with 19 bases remaining between them.

In this sample, this clonotype turned up many times. The chain joins TRBV12-3 or TRBV12-4 to TRBJ2-7, with D unresolved. Trimming cost V 6 bases and J 5 bases, with 11 bases left between them. The CDR3 consists of 12 residues. Written as DNA, the CDR3 is TGTGCCAGCAGGGCCGGCGGCCACGAGCAGTACTTC. Its translation is CASRAGGHEQYF.

At least ten counts were recorded for this clonotype. The chain couples TRBV7-9 to TRBJ1-2; D not resolved. The CDR3 length is 15 residues. Germline assignment: CDR1 SEHNR and CDR2 FQNEAQ (reference sequence). V lost 8 bases, J lost 4 bases, and 20 bases lay in between. The CDR3 region has the DNA TGTGCCAGCGGCGCCCCGATCCCGGTCTCCTATGGCTACACCTTC. As protein: CASGAPIPVSYGYTF.

This clonotype was found many times. The V gene is TRBV7-9, the J gene TRBJ2-5; D is perhaps TRBD1 or TRBD2 (5 bases each). Germline V gene data show CDR1 as SEHNR and CDR2 as FQNEAQ (reference sequence). Between the trimmed V and J ends, which lost 5 bases and 0 bases, there was a span of 10 bases. CDR3 length: 14 amino acids. CDR3 DNA sequence: TGTGCCAGCAGCCCCGGGACGTACCAAGAGACCCAGTACTTC. Amino acid sequence: CASSPGTYQETQYF.

This clonotype was counted ten times or more. The gene calls are TRBV5-5 and TRBJ1-1; a weak D match, TRBD1 (5 bases). V gave up 1 base and J gave up 2 bases, with 6 bases separating them. Germline values: CDR1 SGHKS, CDR2 YYEKEE (reference sequence). This CDR3 comprises 13 residues. CDR3 DNA: TGTGCCAGCAGCTTGCAGGGTAACACTGAAGCTTTCTTT. Its protein product is CASSLQGNTEAFF.

Remarks on this clonotype: A much more abundant neighbour one base away suggests this may be a read error. V and J are TRBV11-2 and TRBJ2-7; D unresolved. V lost 0 bases and J lost 0, with 9 bases in between. The CDR3 runs to 15 residues. CDR1 SGHAT and CDR2 FQNNGV come from the germline V gene. DNA for the CDR3: TGTGCCAGCAGCTTAGATAGGAGCCGCTCCTACGAGCAGTACTTC. Translation gives CASSLDRSRSYEQYF.

A few counts support this clonotype. At one end, the junction sequence differs from germline, possibly due to a read error. The rearrangement uses TRBV29-1 and TRBJ1-4; D remains ambiguous. The germline CDR1 and CDR2 sequences are SQVTM and ANQGSEA. The CDR3 contains 14 residues. The CDR3 reads CGVEDPSRGEKLFF. CDR3 DNA: TGCGGCGTTGAAGATCCGAGTCGCGGTGAAAAACTGTTTTTT.

At least ten counts were recorded for this clonotype. V gene TRBV4-3 combines with J gene TRBJ2-5; perhaps TRBD2 as D (6 bases). With 5 bases removed from V and 4 bases from J, the gap between germline ends came to 11 bases. CDR1 and CDR2 (germline): LGHNA, YSLEER. The CDR3 runs 13 residues. The CDR3 here is CASSKEGAETQYF. CDR3 coding DNA: TGCGCCAGCAGCAAGGAGGGTGCAGAGACCCAGTACTTC.

The sample holds many counts of this clonotype. This chain links TRBV5-5 with TRBJ1-2; 7 bases align to TRBD1. There are 13 residues in the CDR3. In germline, CDR1 is SGHKS, CDR2 YYEKEE (reference sequence). V dropped 4 bases and J dropped 4; count of bases not matched to a gene: 4. For the CDR3, the DNA is TGTGCCAGCAGCCGAGACAGGGTCTATGGCTACACCTTC. It specifies CASSRDRVYGYTF.

There are many counts of this clonotype. This chain connects TRBV30 to TRBJ2-6; 8 positions agree with TRBD1. This CDR3 has 14 amino acids. The ends lost 7 bases at V and 2 bases at J; junction bases unmatched: 4. Germline lookup yields CDR1 GTSNPN and CDR2 SVGIG (reference sequence). The CDR3 nucleotides are TGTGCCTTCCAGGGGGCTGCTGGGGCCAACGTCCTGACTTTC. It is translated as CAFQGAAGANVLTF.

This clonotype has a count of ten or more. The chain recombines TRBV20-1 with TRBJ1-5; TRBD1 matches at 10 bases. CDR3 length: 14 amino acids. V lost 1 base to trimming and J lost 7 bases; unmatched junction nucleotides: 4. CDR1 is DFQATT, CDR2 SNEGSKA, per germline (reference sequence). CDR3 sequence reads: CSARGQGAGQPQHF. The CDR3 region has the DNA TGCAGTGCTAGAGGACAGGGGGCCGGGCAGCCCCAGCATTTT.

There are many counts of this clonotype. The V call is TRBV18, the J call TRBJ2-1; 12 nucleotides match TRBD2. The V gene end was trimmed by 3 bases and the J gene end by 15 bases; junction bases not matched to a gene: 9. Germline CDR1 and CDR2: KGHSH and LQKENI. This CDR3 is 14 amino acids long. The CDR3 is CASSPGLAGGPPFF. DNA of the CDR3: TGTGCCAGCTCACCGGGGCTAGCGGGGGGGCCTCCGTTCTTC. The complete variable domain, with remaining parts taken from reference TRBV18 and TRBJ2-1, reads NAGVMQNPRHLVRRRGQEARLRCSPMKGHSHVYWYRQLPEEGLKFMVYLQKENIIDESGMPKERFSAEFPKEGPSILRIQQVVRGDSAAYFCASSPGLAGGPPFFGPGTRLTVL.

For the CDR3, the DNA is TGTGCCAGCGTTTCGGGGAGCCACGAGCAGTACTTC. This codes for CASVSGSHEQYF. The V call is TRBV7-6, the J call TRBJ2-7; possible D gene TRBD2, 5 bases. Germline CDR1 SGHVS, CDR2 FNYEAQ. V lost 8 bases and J lost 5, with 13 bases in between. The CDR3 sequence is 12 residues long.

Turning to this clonotype: Just one base apart from a much larger clone, this may be a read error. The V gene is TRBV7-2, the J gene TRBJ1-2, with D perhaps matching TRBD1 (6 bases). The CDR3 is 16 amino acids. Trimming cost V 1 base and J 5 bases, with 17 bases left between them. Germline V gene lookup returns CDR1 SGHTA and CDR2 FQGNSA. This chain's CDR3 is CASSLVGTWGEYGYTF. The CDR3 DNA reads TGTGCCAGCAGCTTAGTCGGGACATGGGGCGAGTATGGCTACACCTTC.